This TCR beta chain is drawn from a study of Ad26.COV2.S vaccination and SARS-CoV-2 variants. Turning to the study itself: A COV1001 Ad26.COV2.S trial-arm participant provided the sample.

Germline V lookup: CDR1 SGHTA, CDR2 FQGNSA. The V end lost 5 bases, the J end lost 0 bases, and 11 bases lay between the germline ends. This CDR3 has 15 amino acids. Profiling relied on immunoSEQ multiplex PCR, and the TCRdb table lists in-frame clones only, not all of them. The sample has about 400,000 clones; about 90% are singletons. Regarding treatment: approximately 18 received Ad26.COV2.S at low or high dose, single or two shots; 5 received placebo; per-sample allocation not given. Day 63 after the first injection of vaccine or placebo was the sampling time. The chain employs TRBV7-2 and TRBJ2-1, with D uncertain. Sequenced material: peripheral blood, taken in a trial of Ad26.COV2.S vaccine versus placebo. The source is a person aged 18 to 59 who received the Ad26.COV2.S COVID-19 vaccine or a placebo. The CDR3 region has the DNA TGTGCCAGCAGCCCCGGGCGTAGCTCCTACAATGAGCAGTTCTTC. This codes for CASSPGRSSYNEQFF.